These 20 T cell receptor beta chains originate from one sample sequenced in a study of T-cell memory formation after mild COVID-19. From the 5' RACE reads, TCRdb called clonotypes with MiXCR, one entry per CDR3 protein. This repertoire shows fewer than 250,000 distinct CDR3 sequences, about 16% found once; its top ten account for 2.1%. Sequencing was carried out using PBMCs or a T cell subset sorted from them (not recorded which). The receptor set was obtained from an adult woman who had mild COVID-19 (a few samples of this study predate the infection). Cell type and time point are not known.

The chain combines TRBV18 with TRBJ2-7; either TRBD1 or TRBD2 may supply D (6 bases each). Per germline, CDR1 KGHSH and CDR2 LQKENI. The germline V and J ends were trimmed by 3 bases and 11 bases, with 14 bases remaining between them. There are 12 residues in the CDR3. Here the CDR3 reads CASSPAAGEEYF. CDR3 coding DNA: TGTGCCAGCTCACCGGCGGCAGGGGAGGAGTACTTC.

This clonotype has more than one count but fewer than ten. Written as DNA, the CDR3 is TGTGCCAGCAGCCCCAGGCCTATGAACACTGAAGCTTTCTTT. Translating gives CASSPRPMNTEAFF. This chain uses TRBV7-3 with TRBJ1-1, with D hard to call. Per germline, CDR1 SGHTA and CDR2 FQGTGA. There are 14 residues in the CDR3. The V gene lost 5 bases and the J gene lost 0 bases, with 10 bases spanning the gap. Using reference TRBV7-3 and TRBJ1-1 for the parts outside the CDR3, the full variable domain is GAGVSQTPSNKVTEKGKYVELRCDPISGHTALYWYRQSLGQGPEFLIYFQGTGAADDSGLPNDRFFAVRPEGSVSTLKIQRTERGDSAVYLCASSPRPMNTEAFFGQGTRLTVV.

The chain carries TRBV23-1 and TRBJ2-4; 8 nucleotides match TRBD1. TRBV23-1 is an ORF for which the function is uncertain. The length of the CDR3 is 13 residues. V was pared by 0 bases and J by 16 bases, with 8 bases of the junction left unmatched. CDR3 residues: CASSQSAGGFFYF. The DNA of the CDR3 is TGCGCCAGCAGTCAATCGGCAGGGGGCTTCTTCTACTTC.

CDR3 nucleotides: TGTGCCAGCAGGGGTCCGGGAACCTACGAGCAGTACTTC. This codes for CASRGPGTYEQYF. The chain employs TRBV6-5 and TRBJ2-7; perhaps TRBD2 as D (5 bases). CDR3 length: 13 residues. Trimming left V 6 bases short and J 2 bases short, with 11 bases between. Germline loops: CDR1 MNHEY, CDR2 SVGAGI.

This clonotype came up many times. The chain joins TRBV7-9 to TRBJ2-3; perhaps D is TRBD1 or TRBD2 (6 bases each). There are 16 residues in the CDR3. Trimming removed 1 base at V and 6 bases at J, with 17 bases between. The germline gives CDR1 SEHNR, CDR2 FQNEAQ (reference sequence). CDR3 sequence reads: CASSLGSGAASDTQYF. Here the CDR3 DNA reads TGTGCCAGCAGCTTAGGATCGGGGGCGGCCTCGGATACGCAGTATTTT.

The chain joins TRBV30 to TRBJ1-6, with TRBD1 matching over 8 bases. The CDR3 extends over 16 amino acids. The V segment lost 7 bases and the J segment 7 bases; nucleotides outside the gene matches: 15. Germline CDR1 and CDR2: GTSNPN and SVGIG (reference sequence). The CDR3 spells CAFRQGQSSRNSPLHF. For the CDR3, the DNA is TGTGCCTTCAGACAGGGGCAAAGCTCTAGGAATTCACCCCTCCACTTT.

This clonotype was picked up many times. This sequence joins TRBV12-3 or TRBV12-4 and TRBJ1-1, with TRBD1 matching over 11 bases. J gave up 2 bases and V 5 bases, and 1 base lay outside the gene matches. This CDR3 has 14 amino acids. The CDR3 DNA sequence: TGTGCCAGCAGTCGGACAGGGGGCAACACTGAAGCTTTCTTT. This encodes CASSRTGGNTEAFF.

This clonotype was seen a few times. This rearrangement joins TRBV12-3 or TRBV12-4 to TRBJ2-2; 7 nucleotides line up with TRBD2. The length of the CDR3 is 15 residues. V lost 6 bases, J lost 0 bases, and 4 bases stayed unmatched. The CDR3 DNA reads as TGTGCCAGCAGCGCTAGCGGCTCGAACACCGGGGAGCTGTTTTTT. Its translation is CASSASGSNTGELFF.

V gene TRBV20-1 combines with J gene TRBJ2-2; 10 nucleotides agree with TRBD2. With V trimmed by 8 bases and J by 5 bases, 8 bases remained unmatched. The germline gives CDR1 DFQATT, CDR2 SNEGSKA (reference sequence). The CDR3 contains 14 residues. The CDR3 coding sequence is TGCAGTCAGGTAGCGGGAGGAGGTACCGGGGAGCTGTTTTTT. It codes for CSQVAGGGTGELFF.

This clonotype was counted between two and nine times. This chain joins TRBV5-1 and TRBJ2-5; TRBD2 is a possible D gene (5 bases). Germline lookup yields CDR1 SGHRS and CDR2 YFSETQ. The CDR3 loop spans 15 amino acids. V was pared by 3 bases and J by 2 bases, with 14 bases between. Here the CDR3 DNA reads TGCGCCAGCAGCTCTGGGAGTCAGGTGCAAGAGACCCAGTACTTC. It translates to CASSSGSQVQETQYF.

This clonotype was seen a few times. This chain connects TRBV7-2 to TRBJ2-1; TRBD2 aligns across 7 bases. Germline CDR1 and CDR2: SGHTA and FQGNSA. The CDR3 is made up of 17 amino acids. V lost 2 bases and J lost 5; bases outside the gene matches: 12. The CDR3: CASSLWASSGTNNEQFF. The CDR3 DNA follows: TGTGCCAGCAGCTTATGGGCCTCGAGCGGGACCAACAATGAGCAGTTCTTC.

The rearrangement links TRBV9 to TRBJ2-2, with D unclear. Germline-derived CDR1 and CDR2 are SGDLS and YYNGEE. V gave up 4 bases and J gave up 4 bases, with 8 bases separating them. There are 13 residues in the CDR3. For the CDR3, the DNA is TGTGCCAGCAGCCCACTCCTCACCGGGGAGCTGTTTTTT. Its translation: CASSPLLTGELFF.

This clonotype came up a few times. The limits of the CDR3 on the DNA are not certain, so only TCRdb's listed CDR3 is given. V is TRBV5-4 and J is TRBJ2-5; the table's D gene call, TRBD1, was not cross checked with the DNA. Germline V gene data show CDR1 as SGHNT and CDR2 as YYREEE (reference sequence). The CDR3 spans 16 amino acids, including both terminal residues. CDR3 protein: CASSLGLSGPGETQYF.

The chain couples TRBV19 to TRBJ1-2, with TRBD1 matching 9 bases. Trimming at V came to 3 bases and at J to 4 bases, leaving 9 bases not matched to a gene. The length of the CDR3 is 16 residues. Germline CDR1 LNHDA, CDR2 SQIVND (reference sequence). CDR3: CASSMSATGGGYGYTF. CDR3 sequence (DNA): TGTGCCAGTAGTATGTCGGCGACAGGGGGTGGCTATGGCTACACCTTC.

The rearrangement uses TRBV7-2 and TRBJ2-5, with TRBD2 identical over 7 bases. V was pared by 0 bases and J by 5 bases, with 3 bases of the junction left unmatched. CDR1 is SGHTA, CDR2 FQGNSA, per germline. The CDR3 extends over 14 amino acids. The CDR3 coding sequence is TGTGCCAGCAGCTTAGCCGGGACTACTGAGACCCAGTACTTC. It codes for CASSLAGTTETQYF.

J is TRBJ2-7 and V is TRBV10-3; 10 bases align to TRBD1. CDR3 length: 14 residues. Trimming cost V 8 bases and J 6 bases; bases outside gene matches: 10. Germline V gives CDR1 ENHRY, CDR2 SYGVKD. The CDR3 DNA reads as TGTGCCATCGGAGACAGGGGGCTCACGAGCGAGCAGTACTTC. As protein: CAIGDRGLTSEQYF.

J is TRBJ1-2 and V is TRBV18, with D hard to call. This CDR3 is 13 amino acids long. In germline, CDR1 is KGHSH, CDR2 LQKENI. V was clipped by 6 bases and J by 3 bases, with 11 bases between them. This chain's CDR3 is CASSTRWDYGYTF. Written as DNA, the CDR3 is TGTGCCAGCTCGACGAGATGGGACTATGGCTACACCTTC.

This clonotype was detected ten times or more. The chain recombines TRBV12-3 or TRBV12-4 with TRBJ2-1; D is unclear. The CDR3 is 11 residues long. With 5 bases removed from V and 6 bases from J, the gap between germline ends came to 5 bases. The CDR3 sequence is CASSPLNEQFF. The CDR3 nucleotides read TGTGCCAGCAGTCCCCTCAATGAGCAGTTCTTC.

This chain links TRBV7-2 with TRBJ2-1, with 11 bases lining up with TRBD2. After removal of 4 bases from V and 7 bases from J, the junction contained 9 bases not matched to a gene. CDR3 size: 16 residues. Germline CDR1 reads SGHTA; CDR2 reads FQGNSA. CDR3 amino acids: CASSSRPGLAVNEQFF. Here the CDR3 DNA reads TGTGCCAGCAGCTCACGACCGGGACTAGCGGTTAATGAGCAGTTCTTC. Variable domain in full (rest from reference TRBV7-2 and TRBJ2-1): GAGVSQSPSNKVTEKGKDVELRCDPISGHTALYWYRQSLGQGLEFLIYFQGNSAPDKSGLPSDRFSAERTGGSVSTLTIQRTQQEDSAVYLCASSSRPGLAVNEQFFGPGTRLTVL.

CDR3 coding DNA: TGTGCCATCAGTGAGGGACAGGGTTACTACAATGAGCAGTTCTTC. Translating gives CAISEGQGYYNEQFF. The chain joins TRBV10-3 to TRBJ2-1; the match to TRBD1 covers 8 bases. The germline V gene has CDR1 ENHRY and CDR2 SYGVKD. The CDR3 contains 15 residues. The V segment lost 2 bases and the J segment 3 bases; nucleotides outside the gene matches: 3.